This T cell receptor beta chain was identified in a study of CD4 T cells in relation to SARS-CoV-2 and coronaviruses (dated by TCRdb to the early 2020s). Looking at the study overall: In the ViraFEST assay, PBMCs were cultured with antigen for around nine days, after which TCR beta CDR3s were sequenced to identify antigen-specific clonal expansions. An HIV-1 Nef peptide pool or a culture without peptide was used as the negative reference condition. HLA restriction was mapped for shared crossreactive spike epitopes using patient-derived lymphoblastoid cell lines. Memory CD4+ T cell crossreactivity between SARS-CoV-2 and common cold coronavirus spike proteins was assessed at the TCR clonotype level in the study. The Adaptive Biotechnologies TCR-sequencing kit was used to sequence samples from a few pre-COVID donors and the naive versus memory experiments, whereas other data were Illumina-based. A different, Illumina-based TCR-beta assay was used to sequence expansion assays from other donors in the study.

The library was generated by the immunoSEQ multiplex PCR assay. The paper's data handling went like this. During preprocessing, nonproductive sequences were removed, as were CDR3s that did not start with C, did not end with F or W, or were shorter than 7 amino acids. The MANAFEST web app identified antigen-specific clonotypes based on expansion compared with the reference and other culture wells. A clone was considered positive if significant expansion relative to the reference culture was observed in 2 of 3 replicate wells at an FDR below 0.05. For a clone to be considered positive, significant expansion relative to all other tandem wells and an odds ratio above 5 were also required. CDR3 homology was measured as pairwise Levenshtein distance, computed with the stringdist R package after trimming three terminal residues from each end. Held by TCRdb, this immuneACCESS table contains in-frame sequences only and omits some clones. Under half of the omission traces to an unresolved V gene where checked; the cause of the rest is unknown. The DNA was the basis for D and trimming; V, J and clone size are from that table. The sample has almost 30,000 clones on record, less than 85% of them singletons. The top ten constitute 14% to 15% of the sample.

As regards this clone: This clone's antigen is unknown. Base qualities are not recorded, but no much larger clone differs from it by a single base.

CD4+ T cells from unexposed donors were collected before the COVID-19 pandemic (2011-2018). After less than 13 days of culture, CD4+ T cells were isolated with the EasySep CD4+ T cell isolation kit. As cell number allowed, CD4+ T cells from unexposed donors were tested for reactivity to SARS-CoV-2 S and N and to four common cold coronavirus spike pools. PBMCs were cultured at two million per well in IMDM supplemented with about 5.3% human AB serum and about 9.2 IU/ml IL-2. Half of the culture medium was replaced with fresh IL-2-containing medium on days 3 and 7. In general, every peptide culture condition was set up in three replicate wells. The leukapheresis product used for the unexposed donors was purchased from a commercial source. Ficoll-Paque PLUS gradient centrifugation was used to isolate PBMCs from either whole blood or leukapheresis product. The PBMCs went either fresh into the expansion assay or into cryopreservation at -140 degrees C. The QIAamp Micro DNA Kit was used to extract genomic DNA from the CD4+ T cells.

The CDR3 measures 14 amino acids from cysteine to phenylalanine. CDR3 DNA only is kept here, 42 bases in frame from base 1. Sequences SGHRS (CDR1) and YFSETQ (CDR2) are obtained from the germline V gene. V and J lose 4 bases and 5 bases, and a span of 14 bases separates them. Results and caveats for the whole study, not just this receptor: Compared with monoreactive clones, crossreactive clones had significantly weaker SARS-CoV-2-driven expansion, a result consistent with antigenic imprinting. Because no donor provided both pre-pandemic and post-infection samples, tracing the source of pre-existing responses was limited. Small numbers of patients and of tested TCRs were a limitation of the study. Since the crossreactivity analysis centred on spike protein, crossreactivity against other viral proteins was not assessed. Memory CD4+ clonotypes crossrecognizing SARS-CoV-2 and at least one common cold coronavirus spike were found in approximately 60% of donors.

Recombination linked TRBV5-1 to TRBJ2-3; the D gene cannot be resolved reliably. Sequenced material: CD4+ T cells from PBMCs, cultured in vitro. This receptor was obtained from a human donor in good health. The CDR3 protein is CASSPPGLGDTQYF. The bases read TGCGCCAGCAGCCCGCCGGGTTTGGGAGATACGCAGTATTTT.